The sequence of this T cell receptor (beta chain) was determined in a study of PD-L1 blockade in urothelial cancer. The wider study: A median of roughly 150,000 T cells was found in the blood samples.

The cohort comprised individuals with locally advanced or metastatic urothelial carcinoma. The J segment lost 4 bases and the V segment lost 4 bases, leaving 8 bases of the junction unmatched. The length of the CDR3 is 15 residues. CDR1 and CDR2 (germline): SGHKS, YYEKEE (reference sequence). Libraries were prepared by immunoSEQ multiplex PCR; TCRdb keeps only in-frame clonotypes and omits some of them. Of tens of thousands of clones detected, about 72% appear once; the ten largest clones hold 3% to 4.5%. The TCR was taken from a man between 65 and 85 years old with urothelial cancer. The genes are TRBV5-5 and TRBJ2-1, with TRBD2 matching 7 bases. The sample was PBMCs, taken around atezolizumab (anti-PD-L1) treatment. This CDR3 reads CASSPRDYPYNEQFF. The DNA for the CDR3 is TGTGCCAGCAGCCCGCGGGACTACCCGTACAATGAGCAGTTCTTC.